These 27 T cell receptor beta chains originate from one sample sequenced in a study of T cells in Graves' hyperthyroidism and ophthalmopathy. The source material, RNA transcripts, was used to amplify TCR beta CDR3 regions. An initial round of RT-PCR targeting the TCR CDR3 relied on the HTBI primer set. TCRdb called the multiplex PCR reads again in MiXCR, with one record for every CDR3 protein. The repertoire consists of hundreds of thousands of distinct CDR3 sequences, with 35% to 45% occurring once and the leading ten covering around 10%. The sequenced material came from blood. All receptors come from a man younger than 30 with Graves' hyperthyroidism.

V and J are TRBV7-2 and TRBJ2-2, with 9 bases lining up with TRBD2. There are 14 residues in the CDR3. J lost 5 bases, V lost 3 bases, and 1 base had no gene match. Germline V gene sequence: CDR1 SGHTA, CDR2 FQGNSA. CDR3 coding DNA: TGTGCCAGCAGCTTCGGACTAGCGACCGGGGAGCTGTTTTTT. It yields the protein CASSFGLATGELFF.

The chain has TRBV6-5 and TRBJ2-7; possibly TRBD1 or TRBD2 for D (5 bases each). The CDR3 length is 12 residues. CDR1 is MNHEY and CDR2 is SVGAGI in the germline V gene. The germline V and J ends were trimmed by 4 bases and 9 bases, with 13 bases remaining between them. The chain's CDR3 is CASSSPGSGQYF. The CDR3 nucleotides are TGTGCCAGCAGTTCCCCAGGGAGTGGGCAGTACTTC.

CDR3 DNA sequence: TGTGCCAGCAGTGAAAGGAGTAGTAGGGAGACCCAGTACTTC. Residues: CASSERSSRETQYF. This chain joins TRBV6-1 and TRBJ2-5; D remains ambiguous. The germline gives CDR1 MNHNS, CDR2 SASEGT. The CDR3 is 14 residues long. Deletions cut 2 bases from V and 5 bases from J, with 12 bases between.

This clonotype was detected ten times or more. The V gene is TRBV20-1, the J gene TRBJ1-2, with no clear D. This CDR3 is built from 13 residues. Trimming removed 6 bases from V and 5 bases from J, with 16 bases in between. CDR1 and CDR2 from the germline V gene are DFQATT and SNEGSKA (reference sequence). The CDR3 loop is CSAPSEGGYGYTF. For the CDR3, the DNA is TGCAGTGCACCCTCAGAGGGAGGGTATGGCTACACCTTC.

This clonotype showed up just a few times. The gene calls are TRBV9 and TRBJ2-7, with D possibly TRBD2 on 6 matching bases. From germline, CDR1 is SGDLS and CDR2 YYNGEE. The V gene lost 0 bases and the J gene lost 5 bases, with 12 bases spanning the gap. The CDR3 is 14 residues long. The CDR3 loop reads CASSVDGGGDEQYF. Written as DNA, the CDR3 is TGTGCCAGCAGCGTAGATGGGGGAGGCGACGAGCAGTACTTC.

This clonotype was observed many times. This chain links TRBV6-1 with TRBJ1-5; D ambiguous. This CDR3 is built from 14 residues. CDR1 and CDR2 from the germline V gene are MNHNS and SASEGT. The ends were cut back, 6 bases at V and 8 bases at J, with 17 bases in the middle. The CDR3 loop is CASREPTPGEPQHF. The CDR3 bases are TGTGCCAGCAGGGAACCGACACCCGGGGAGCCCCAGCATTTT.

V is TRBV29-1 and J is TRBJ1-1; possibly TRBD1 for D (6 bases). The V and J ends lost 7 bases and 4 bases respectively, with 13 bases between them. Germline V gives CDR1 SQVTM, CDR2 ANQGSEA. The length of the CDR3 is 12 residues. CDR3 DNA sequence: TGCAGCGGACAAACGGGGGCCACTGAAGCTTTCTTT. This encodes CSGQTGATEAFF.

This clonotype was counted between two and nine times. The junction does not match germline at one end; this may be a read error. The gene calls are TRBV29-1 and TRBJ2-6, with TRBD1 identical over 8 bases. Germline CDR1 and CDR2: SQVTM and ANQGSEA. The CDR3 loop spans 8 amino acids. CDR3 in amino acids: CSVGGQGF. CDR3 sequence (DNA): TGCAGCGTTGGAGGACAGGGTTTC.

This clonotype has at least ten counts. The CDR3 region is CASSFGGQALSGNTIYF. In nucleotides, the CDR3 is TGTGCCAGCAGCTTCGGGGGGCAGGCCCTCTCTGGAAACACCATATATTTT. The V and J genes are TRBV7-6 and TRBJ1-3, with D possibly matching TRBD1 (6 bases). Trimming took 3 bases from V and 0 from J, leaving 15 bases between them. The CDR3 totals 17 residues. Germline CDR1 SGHVS, CDR2 FNYEAQ.

The chain employs TRBV6-6 and TRBJ1-2; perhaps TRBD1 as D (6 bases). Germline assignment: CDR1 MNHNY and CDR2 SVGAGI (reference sequence). The CDR3 length is 16 residues. V was clipped by 2 bases and J by 0 bases, with 13 bases between them. The chain's CDR3 is CASSYGPGEANYGYTF. The CDR3 coding sequence is TGTGCCAGCAGTTACGGTCCAGGGGAAGCTAACTATGGCTACACCTTC.

This sequence joins TRBV7-2 and TRBJ2-5; 8 positions match TRBD1. The CDR3 spans 14 residues. Trimming took 3 bases from V and 6 from J; bases not matched to a gene: 6. Per germline, CDR1 SGHTA and CDR2 FQGNSA. This CDR3 reads CASSFRQGRQTQYF. CDR3 coding DNA: TGTGCCAGCAGCTTCCGACAGGGGAGGCAGACCCAGTACTTC.

The V and J genes are TRBV7-8 and TRBJ2-7; TRBD1 or TRBD2 may be the D gene (7 bases each). V was trimmed by 11 bases and J by 6 bases, leaving 23 bases between them. Germline CDR1 is SGHVS and CDR2 is FQNEAQ. This CDR3 spans 14 amino acids. The DNA of the CDR3 is TGTGCCTCAACAAAAGGGGGAGGGGGCGGCGAGCAGTACTTC. This codes for CASTKGGGGGEQYF.

This chain uses TRBV9 with TRBJ2-7, with a possible D match to TRBD2 (5 bases). Germline CDR1 and CDR2: SGDLS and YYNGEE. The CDR3 is made up of 15 amino acids. V gave up 5 bases and J gave up 3 bases, with 18 bases separating them. Written as DNA, the CDR3 is TGTGCCAGCAGTTTACCCACTAGGTCCGTCTACGAGCAGTACTTC. This gives the protein CASSLPTRSVYEQYF.

This clonotype was observed a handful of times. The chain couples TRBV20-1 to TRBJ2-2; possible D gene TRBD2, 6 bases. V was trimmed by 3 bases and J by 11 bases, leaving 13 bases between them. The germline V gene has CDR1 DFQATT and CDR2 SNEGSKA (reference sequence). The CDR3 has 12 residues. Written as DNA, the CDR3 is TGCAGTGCTAGGGGGGGAACCAGAGAGCTGTTTTTT. Residues: CSARGGTRELFF.

The sample holds one count of this clonotype. The V and J genes are TRBV7-9 and TRBJ2-2; D is uncertain. Trimming cost V 6 bases and J 4 bases, with 18 bases left between them. CDR1 and CDR2 from the germline V gene are SEHNR and FQNEAQ (reference sequence). The CDR3 has 16 residues. CDR3 DNA sequence: TGTGCCAGCAGTCTAGTCGAGACTGGTGGCACCGGGGAGCTGTTTTTT. Translation gives CASSLVETGGTGELFF.

This clonotype was picked up many times. The V call is TRBV6-1, the J call TRBJ2-7; TRBD1 or TRBD2 may be the D gene (5 bases each). This CDR3 comprises 14 residues. V lost 3 bases and J 1 base, leaving 10 bases between the germline ends. CDR1 and CDR2 (germline): MNHNS, SASEGT. The CDR3 is CASSDTGRSYEQYF. CDR3 bases: TGTGCCAGCAGTGATACGGGACGGTCCTACGAGCAGTACTTC.

This clonotype showed up many times. V is TRBV7-2 and J is TRBJ2-7; 8 bases agree with TRBD1. With 3 bases clipped from V and 9 bases from J, the junction kept 7 bases outside the gene matches. Looked up from germline, CDR1 is SGHTA and CDR2 is FQGNSA. The CDR3 contains 13 residues. CDR3 sequence: CASSFDRGERQYF. The DNA for the CDR3 is TGTGCCAGCAGCTTCGACAGGGGAGAAAGGCAGTACTTC. Using reference TRBV7-2 and TRBJ2-7 for the parts outside the CDR3, the full variable domain is GAGVSQSPSNKVTEKGKDVELRCDPISGHTALYWYRQSLGQGLEFLIYFQGNSAPDKSGLPSDRFSAERTGGSVSTLTIQRTQQEDSAVYLCASSFDRGERQYFGPGTRLTVT.

This clonotype was seen once. The chain joins TRBV10-3 to TRBJ2-7; D may correspond to TRBD1 or TRBD2 (5 bases each). Germline V gene sequence: CDR1 ENHRY, CDR2 SYGVKD. CDR3 length equals 15 residues. The V and J ends lost 4 bases and 3 bases respectively, with 16 bases between them. Here the CDR3 DNA reads TGTGCCATCAGTGGGGAGCTGCGAGGGGACTACGAGCAGTACTTC. Translating it yields CAISGELRGDYEQYF.

The chain links TRBV7-9 to TRBJ2-5; D is undetermined. Germline CDR1 and CDR2: SEHNR and FQNEAQ (reference sequence). V gave up 6 bases and J gave up 4 bases, with 18 bases separating them. The CDR3 totals 15 residues. The CDR3 nucleotides read TGTGCCAGCAGTACCGGACGGACCGCAGGAGAGACCCAGTACTTC. Protein sequence: CASSTGRTAGETQYF.

This clonotype was observed many times. Written as DNA, the CDR3 is TGTGCCACCAGCAGAGATCAAACTAGCGGTTTTCAAGAGACCCAGTACTTC. Amino acids: CATSRDQTSGFQETQYF. The chain combines TRBV15 with TRBJ2-5, with 8 positions matching TRBD2. The germline V gene has CDR1 LNHNV and CDR2 YYDKDF (reference sequence). This CDR3 has 17 residues. V was clipped by 0 bases and J by 2 bases; unmatched bases: 8.

Points on this clonotype: One end of the junction varies from germline; a read error may be responsible. The chain carries TRBV9 and TRBJ1-3, with no clear D. Germline CDR1 and CDR2: SGDLS and YYNGEE. The CDR3 covers 15 residues. CDR3 nucleotide sequence: TGTGCCAGCGGCGTCGGAGGCCGCTCTGGAAACACCATATATTTT. Encoded protein: CASGVGGRSGNTIYF.

This clonotype was counted at least ten times. V and J are TRBV6-5 and TRBJ2-7, with D possibly being TRBD1 (6 bases). CDR1 MNHEY and CDR2 SVGAGI come from the germline V gene. Trimming took off 8 bases at V and 2 bases at J, with 13 bases between the two ends. The CDR3 length is 13 residues. CDR3 nucleotide sequence: TGTGCCAGCCGTGGGGGCAGTCCCTACGAGCAGTACTTC. Its protein is CASRGGSPYEQYF.

The V call is TRBV7-9, the J call TRBJ2-7; 8 bases agree with TRBD2. This CDR3 is built from 14 residues. With 5 bases clipped from V and 6 bases from J, the junction kept 9 bases outside the gene matches. The germline V gene has CDR1 SEHNR and CDR2 FQNEAQ (reference sequence). CDR3 sequence reads: CASSQRGRDREQYF. The CDR3 bases are TGTGCCAGCAGCCAGCGGGGGCGCGACCGCGAGCAGTACTTC. Complete variable domain (other parts from reference TRBV7-9 and TRBJ2-7): DTGVSQNPRHKITKRGQNVTFRCDPISEHNRLYWYRQTLGQGPEFLTYFQNEAQLEKSRLLSDRFSAERPKGSFSTLEIQRTEQGDSAMYLCASSQRGRDREQYFGPGTRLTVT.

About this clonotype: Possible read error: a much larger clone is one base away. This chain connects TRBV7-8 to TRBJ1-3, with D possibly TRBD1 on 5 matching bases. CDR3 length equals 15 residues. The germline gives CDR1 SGHVS, CDR2 FQNEAQ. The CDR3 sequence is CVSSRTRGFRNTIYF. The CDR3 coding sequence is TGTGTCAGCAGCCGAACGCGGGGGTTCAGAAACACCATATATTTT.

Only a few counts were recorded for this clonotype. Sequence at one end of the junction differs from germline and may be a read error. This rearrangement joins TRBV10-3 to TRBJ1-6, with a possible D match to TRBD1 (5 bases). Germline V gene lookup returns CDR1 ENHRY and CDR2 SYGVKD. The CDR3 spans 16 residues. CDR3 region: CASSLGQGTYNSPLHF. CDR3 DNA sequence: TGTGCCAGCAGTTTGGGTCAGGGAACCTATAATTCACCCCTCCACTTT.

This chain connects TRBV6-6 to TRBJ2-7; TRBD1 might be the D (5 bases). Per germline, CDR1 MNHNY and CDR2 SVGAGI (reference sequence). This CDR3 region has 16 residues. V lost 5 bases and J 0 bases, leaving 17 bases between the germline ends. The CDR3 nucleotides read TGTGCCAGCAGTGCCAGGGCGAGCGCCGGCTCCTACGAGCAGTACTTC. This gives the protein CASSARASAGSYEQYF.

This clonotype was seen a handful of times. The gene calls are TRBV20-1 and TRBJ1-5; 8 positions match TRBD1. V lost 5 bases, J lost 2 bases, and 5 bases stayed unmatched. CDR3 length: 14 amino acids. Germline assignment: CDR1 DFQATT and CDR2 SNEGSKA (reference sequence). DNA for the CDR3: TGCAGTGCTGAGGACAGGGAGGGCAATCAGCCCCAGCATTTT. Translation: CSAEDREGNQPQHF.